The sequence of this TCR beta chain was determined in a study of cytomegalovirus exposure and HLA in healthy donors. A multiplex PCR was run with 60 Vbeta primers and 13 Jbeta primers. This table comes from immunoSEQ multiplex PCR, and its TCRdb copy is limited to in-frame clones, with some not included. Of some 180,000 clones listed, roughly 74% are singletons. CDR1 is SGHAT, CDR2 FQDESV, per germline (reference sequence). V gave up 1 base and J gave up 7 bases; unmatched junction bases: 9. The CDR3 extends over 15 amino acids. The V gene is TRBV11-1, the J gene TRBJ1-1, with 7 bases lining up with TRBD1. This TCR came from a woman aged 30 to 39 in good health and CMV-seropositive. Specimen: PBMCs. The CDR3: CASSLGGTVYNEAFF. CDR3 coding DNA: TGTGCCAGCAGCTTAGGGGGGACAGTCTACAATGAAGCTTTCTTT.